This T cell receptor beta chain was found in a study of cytomegalovirus exposure and HLA in healthy donors. PCR amplification relied on 60 Vbeta primers (plus 13 Jbeta primers). Only in-frame clones appear in the TCRdb table, and some are missing; sequencing was by immunoSEQ multiplex PCR. Seen here are about 110,000 clones, over 75% observed once, and the top ten hold approximately 4.2%. Study outcomes and limitations: Common viral pathogens (according to a later analysis) appeared linked to several of the most significant clusters. For most subjects, TCR beta sequences were reported to predict HLA-A and HLA-B alleles with accuracy. One later analysis reportedly identified an Asian-associated ancestry cluster that showed fewer N-insertions than the approximately 700-donor mean.

Remarks on this clone: Antigen unknown.

In germline, CDR1 is SGHNT, CDR2 YENEEA. Trimming pared 2 bases from V and 2 bases from J, leaving 11 bases between. The CDR3 loop spans 15 amino acids. Sequencing used PBMCs. This TCR came from a male donor in good health and CMV-seronegative. The chain carries TRBV11-3 and TRBJ2-3; tentative D call: TRBD2 (5 bases). The CDR3 region is CASSLHPGNTDTQYF. DNA for the CDR3: TGTGCCAGCAGCTTACACCCGGGGAACACAGATACGCAGTATTTT.